This T cell receptor (beta chain) was recovered during a study of vaccination and CD4 T cells after COVID-19. Study background: Researchers treated control cultures with a CEFX pool, an HIV-1 Nef pool, or no peptide.

Sequencing of cultured CD4+ T cell DNA used the Oncomine TCR Beta short-read assay. TCRdb processed the PCR reads anew with MiXCR; each CDR3 protein has one entry. This sample yields under 25,000 distinct CDR3 sequences, of which 38% are seen a single time; roughly 15% belongs to the top ten. The treatment here: roughly nine-day PBMC culture with coronavirus spike peptide pools or control peptides (ViraFEST assay). The sample holds a few counts of this clonotype. As yet, its antigen is unknown. Germline V gene lookup returns CDR1 MGHDK and CDR2 SYGVNS. V was shortened by 6 bases and J by 8 bases, with 17 bases between the two germline ends. There are 15 residues in the CDR3.

V is TRBV25-1 and J is TRBJ1-6; weak D call: TRBD1 (6 bases). This TCR was sampled from a human donor with COVID-19. Sequenced input: cultured CD4+ T cells from blood. The CDR3 nucleotides are TGTGCCAGCAGGGACCCGGGGGCGGGGGATTCACCCCTCCACTTT. Encoded protein: CASRDPGAGDSPLHF.